The sequence of this T cell receptor (beta chain) was determined in a study of monozygotic twins with inflammatory bowel disease. A 6-nucleotide sample barcode was carried by the UMIs, which template switching added. After re-calling the 5' RACE reads, TCRdb lists one entry per CDR3 protein, DNA absent. Its listing shows 400,000 to 500,000 distinct CDR3 sequences. The CDR3 consists of 16 residues. The origin of this receptor is a human donor with ulcerative colitis or Crohn's disease, or a healthy co-twin of an affected twin (not recorded which). Sequencing was performed on blood. The chain uses TRBV12-3 or TRBV12-4 and TRBJ1-5; TCRdb lists TRBD1, though no DNA is available to test this call. The CDR3 sequence: CASSASDIWGNQPQHF.